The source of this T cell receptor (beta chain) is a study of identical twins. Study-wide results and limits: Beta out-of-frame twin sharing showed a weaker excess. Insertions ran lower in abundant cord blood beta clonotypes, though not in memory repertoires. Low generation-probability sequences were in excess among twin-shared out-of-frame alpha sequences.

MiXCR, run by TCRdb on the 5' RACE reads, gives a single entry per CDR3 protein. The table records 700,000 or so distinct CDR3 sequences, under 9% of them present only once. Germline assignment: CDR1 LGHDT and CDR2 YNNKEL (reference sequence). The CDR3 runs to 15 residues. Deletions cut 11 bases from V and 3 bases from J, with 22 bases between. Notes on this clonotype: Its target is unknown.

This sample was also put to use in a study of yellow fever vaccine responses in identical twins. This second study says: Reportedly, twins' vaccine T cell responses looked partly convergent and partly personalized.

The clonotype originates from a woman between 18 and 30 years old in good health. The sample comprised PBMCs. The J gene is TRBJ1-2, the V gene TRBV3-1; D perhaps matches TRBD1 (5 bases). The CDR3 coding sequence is TGTGCCTGCACCCTAGTGAGAGGGGCTTACTATGGCTACACCTTC. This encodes CACTLVRGAYYGYTF.